Each of the 15 T cell receptor beta chains below was sequenced from the same sample in a study of T-cell memory formation after mild COVID-19 (dated by TCRdb to the early 2020s). Receptors were amplified or captured by 5' RACE. The sequencer listed for this sample is Illumina NovaSeq 6000. TCRdb handled the public reads itself, with Q25 trimming in fastp and clone calling in MiXCR, and kept productive beta chains. Entries that share a CDR3 protein sequence are merged under the most common genes and DNA. This sample holds about 320,000 distinct CDR3 sequences; about 13% were observed only once. The ten largest clones add up to around 20% of the sample. The sequenced sample was PBMCs or a T cell subset sorted from them (not recorded which). These receptors were taken from a man between 18 and 29 years old who had mild COVID-19 (a few samples of this study predate the infection). The sample titles of this study are shuffled in the database, so cell type and time point are left out; the donor was told from shared clones.

This clonotype was picked up a small number of times. The chain recombines TRBV6-6 with TRBJ2-3, with D uncertain. The germline gives CDR1 MNHNY, CDR2 SVGAGI (reference sequence). The CDR3 covers 13 residues. V was shortened by 10 bases and J by 4 bases, with 15 bases between the two germline ends. CDR3 in DNA: TGTGCCACTGGTGCTAGGTGGTCAGATACGCAGTATTTT. Encoded protein: CATGARWSDTQYF.

This clonotype was detected a few times. V and J are TRBV6-5 and TRBJ1-5; D remains unclear. Germline V gene sequence: CDR1 MNHEY, CDR2 SVGAGI. Trimming took 8 bases from V and 8 from J, leaving 10 bases between them. The CDR3 sequence is 11 residues long. CDR3 nucleotide sequence: TGTGCCAGCGGAGCTGGGAAGCCCCAGCATTTT. Amino acids: CASGAGKPQHF.

This clonotype was recorded a few times. The V and J genes are TRBV11-3 and TRBJ2-7; 9 bases map to TRBD1. The CDR3 sequence is 18 residues long. The V segment lost 0 bases and the J segment 3 bases; nucleotides outside the gene matches: 12. The germline V gene has CDR1 SGHNT and CDR2 YENEEA. In nucleotides, the CDR3 is TGTGCCAGCAGCTTAGACGAGATTCGACAGGGGGATCTCTACGAGCAGTACTTC. The encoded protein is CASSLDEIRQGDLYEQYF.

This chain connects TRBV6-2 or TRBV6-3 to TRBJ2-7, with D uncertain. Trimming stripped 7 bases from V and 4 bases from J, with 14 bases between. The CDR3 sequence is 13 residues long. CDR1 is MNHEY and CDR2 is SVGEGT in the germline V gene. CDR3 sequence: CASTLSPGYEQYV. The DNA of the CDR3 is TGTGCCAGCACCTTATCTCCAGGTTACGAGCAGTACGTC.

This clonotype was seen a handful of times. This rearrangement joins TRBV28 to TRBJ2-7; a possible D gene is TRBD2 (5 bases). V was shortened by 4 bases and J by 3 bases, with 10 bases between the two germline ends. Germline values: CDR1 MDHEN, CDR2 SYDVKM. The CDR3 runs to 13 residues. CDR3 protein: CASSSGFLYEQYV. The CDR3 DNA reads as TGTGCCAGCAGTTCGGGGTTCCTCTACGAGCAGTACGTC.

This clonotype has just a few counts. This chain joins TRBV18 and TRBJ2-2; tentative D call: TRBD2 (6 bases). The CDR3 spans 16 residues. CDR1 and CDR2 (germline): KGHSH, LQKENI. V was clipped by 2 bases and J by 6 bases, with 16 bases between them. As DNA, the CDR3 is TGTGCCAGCTCACCAGCGGGGACCAGGCTCGCCGGGGAGCTGTTTTTT. The encoded protein is CASSPAGTRLAGELFF.

The chain employs TRBV7-9 and TRBJ1-3; unclear D gene. Trimming stripped 1 base from V and 4 bases from J, with 11 bases between. CDR1 and CDR2 from the germline V gene are SEHNR and FQNEAQ (reference sequence). The CDR3 is made up of 15 amino acids. DNA of the CDR3: TGTGCCAGCAGCTTAGTTGAGTTACGAGGAAACACCATATATTTT. It specifies CASSLVELRGNTIYF.

The chain is built from TRBV4-1 and TRBJ1-2; D is possibly TRBD1 (6 bases). The CDR3 loop spans 19 amino acids. Germline assignment: CDR1 MGHRA and CDR2 YSYEKL. V lost 2 bases and J lost 5, with 27 bases in between. The CDR3 DNA reads as TGCGCCAGCAGCCAACTAGGCTTAAAGTCCACGGGGGCGAGGTATGGCTACACCTTC. Translated: CASSQLGLKSTGARYGYTF.

This chain joins TRBV7-6 and TRBJ1-1; 7 nucleotides line up with TRBD1. Trimming removed 5 bases from V and 5 bases from J; junction bases left unmatched: 14. Germline values: CDR1 SGHVS, CDR2 FNYEAQ. The CDR3 loop spans 16 amino acids. Here the CDR3 reads CASSLLAAGRGTEAFF. In DNA form, the CDR3 reads TGTGCCAGCAGCCTGCTCGCCGCGGGCAGGGGGACTGAAGCTTTCTTT.

This clonotype was seen more than once but under ten times. The rearrangement uses TRBV12-3 or TRBV12-4 and TRBJ2-7; 12 bases agree with TRBD2. The CDR3 extends over 16 amino acids. Trimming cost V 6 bases and J 0 bases; bases outside gene matches: 6. CDR3 DNA: TGTGCCAGCAGCCCAGGACTAGCGGGGTACTCCTACGAGCAGTACGTC. Protein: CASSPGLAGYSYEQYV.

This clonotype appeared a few times. The V gene is TRBV24-1, the J gene TRBJ2-3; D is perhaps TRBD1 or TRBD2 (5 bases each). Germline-derived CDR1 and CDR2 are KGHDR and SFDVKD. The CDR3 has 15 amino acids. Trimming removed 3 bases at V and 8 bases at J, with 17 bases between. The CDR3: CATSDLSGLSGTQYF. Here the CDR3 DNA reads TGTGCCACCAGTGATCTGTCGGGGCTGTCAGGTACGCAGTATTTT.

Only a few counts were recorded for this clonotype. The V and J genes are TRBV6-6 and TRBJ2-5; 11 nucleotides align to TRBD2. The CDR3 runs 14 residues. Germline assignment: CDR1 MNHNY and CDR2 SVGAGI (reference sequence). V gave up 6 bases and J gave up 5 bases; unmatched junction bases: 5. This CDR3 is CASSISGGGETQYF. The CDR3 region has the DNA TGTGCCAGCAGCATTAGCGGGGGGGGTGAGACCCAGTACTTC.

The chain uses TRBV15 and TRBJ2-2; D gene uncertain. The CDR3 consists of 13 residues. CDR1 and CDR2 (germline): LNHNV, YYDKDF (reference sequence). The V end was cut by 6 bases, the J end by 2 bases, with 7 bases between. CDR3 sequence: CATRERNTGELFF. In DNA form, the CDR3 reads TGTGCCACCAGGGAGAGAAACACCGGGGAGCTGTTTTTT.

In this sample, this clonotype turned up many times. The chain links TRBV6-2 or TRBV6-3 to TRBJ2-1; D uncertain. This CDR3 is built from 13 residues. CDR1 is MNHEY, CDR2 SVGEGT, per germline. The ends were cut back, 7 bases at V and 0 bases at J, with 7 bases in the middle. This CDR3 is CASTQASYNEQFF. CDR3 sequence (DNA): TGTGCCAGCACCCAGGCCTCCTACAATGAGCAGTTCTTC.

This clonotype occurred a few times. The chain employs TRBV3-1 and TRBJ2-2; perhaps TRBD2 as D (6 bases). This CDR3 has 15 residues. The V and J ends lost 4 bases and 3 bases respectively, with 12 bases between them. Germline CDR1 reads LGHDT; CDR2 reads YNNKEL (reference sequence). The CDR3 reads CASSPAGYHTGELFF. In DNA, the CDR3 is TGTGCCAGCAGCCCGGCGGGGTATCACACCGGGGAGCTGTTTTTT.